What follows are 10 T cell receptor beta chains derived from one specimen sequenced in a study of blood T cell repertoires in COVID-19. This table comes from immunoSEQ multiplex PCR, and its TCRdb copy is limited to in-frame clones, with some not included. The sample lists about 230,000 clones; 70% to 90% were seen once. Sequencing was performed on peripheral blood. These receptors all stem from a man aged 50 or older with COVID-19, enrolled during active disease.

The rearrangement uses TRBV5-6 and TRBJ2-2; tentative D call: TRBD1 (5 bases). The CDR3 length is 14 residues. V was pared by 4 bases and J by 1 base, with 8 bases between. Germline assignment: CDR1 SGHDT and CDR2 YYEEEE. In nucleotides, the CDR3 is TGTGCCAGCAGCCAGACAGAGAACACCGGGGAGCTGTTTTTT. It encodes CASSQTENTGELFF.

This clone has a handful of counts. The chain links TRBV7-3 to TRBJ2-3, with 8 bases aligning to TRBD2. Trimming cost V 2 bases and J 3 bases; bases outside gene matches: 4. Per the germline V gene, CDR1 is SGHTA and CDR2 is FQGTGA. The CDR3 sequence is 15 residues long. CDR3 sequence reads: CASSLVVAGTDTQYF. The CDR3 bases are TGTGCCAGCAGCTTAGTAGTAGCGGGGACAGATACGCAGTATTTT.

The chain uses TRBV5-1 and TRBJ2-3; D not certain. CDR1 and CDR2 (germline): SGHRS, YFSETQ. The CDR3 is 15 amino acids. V was pared by 0 bases and J by 4 bases, with 12 bases between. CDR3 in DNA: TGCGCCAGCAGCTTGGGGCCTGGCTCCGCAGATACGCAGTATTTT. It codes for CASSLGPGSADTQYF.

The chain carries TRBV19 and TRBJ2-2; TRBD2 matches 14 bases. Germline CDR1 LNHDA, CDR2 SQIVND (reference sequence). This CDR3 has 17 residues. Trimming at V came to 4 bases and at J to 2 bases, leaving 3 bases not matched to a gene. The chain's CDR3 is CASSRGLAGDNTGELFF. The CDR3 DNA follows: TGTGCCAGTAGTAGGGGACTAGCGGGGGATAACACCGGGGAGCTGTTTTTT.

The chain recombines TRBV2 with TRBJ2-7; TRBD2 is a possible D gene (6 bases). In germline, CDR1 is SNHLY, CDR2 FYNNEI. The CDR3 contains 16 residues. V was clipped by 4 bases and J by 4 bases, with 20 bases between them. This CDR3 reads CASSGGRGAGRYEQYF. The CDR3 DNA is TGTGCCAGCAGTGGAGGCCGCGGGGCAGGGAGGTACGAGCAGTACTTC.

The gene calls are TRBV7-9 and TRBJ1-4; D perhaps matches TRBD1 (5 bases). The V gene's germline CDR1 is SEHNR and CDR2 FQNEAQ (reference sequence). This CDR3 region has 13 residues. The V end lost 8 bases, the J end lost 7 bases, and 14 bases lay between the germline ends. This CDR3 is CASGKGMGEKLFF. CDR3 in DNA: TGTGCCAGCGGGAAGGGGATGGGTGAAAAACTGTTTTTT.

The chain combines TRBV10-3 with TRBJ1-4; D is unresolved. The CDR3 covers 13 residues. V shed 3 bases and J shed 6 bases, with 8 bases lying between them. The germline gives CDR1 ENHRY, CDR2 SYGVKD. CDR3 bases: TGTGCCATCAGTGAACAGTTTGATGAAAAACTGTTTTTT. This translates into CAISEQFDEKLFF.

The chain links TRBV30 to TRBJ1-4, with D possibly being TRBD1 (6 bases). CDR1 GTSNPN and CDR2 SVGIG come from the germline V gene (reference sequence). This CDR3 comprises 14 residues. V lost 2 bases, J lost 7 bases, and 14 bases lay in between. CDR3 bases: TGTGCCTGGAGTACGACAGGTTCGGGTGAAAAACTGTTTTTT. It specifies CAWSTTGSGEKLFF.

The chain has TRBV7-2 and TRBJ2-7; D call uncertain. Trimming pared 4 bases from V and 0 bases from J, leaving 13 bases between. The CDR3 covers 15 residues. The germline V gene has CDR1 SGHTA and CDR2 FQGNSA. CDR3 in amino acids: CASSSGRDNSYEQYF. CDR3 in DNA: TGTGCCAGCAGCTCCGGCAGAGACAACTCCTACGAGCAGTACTTC.

The count of this clone is one. This chain uses TRBV11-2 with TRBJ1-2; D remains unclear. CDR3 length: 13 residues. Trimming took off 0 bases at V and 5 bases at J, with 7 bases between the two ends. Germline CDR1 reads SGHAT; CDR2 reads FQNNGV. Written as DNA, the CDR3 is TGTGCCAGCAGCTTAGATTACGGGTATGGCTACACCTTC. This sequence encodes CASSLDYGYGYTF.